The T cell receptor (beta chain) described here comes from a study of T cell changes during pregnancy in multiple sclerosis. Only in-frame clones appear in the TCRdb table, and some are missing; sequencing was by immunoSEQ multiplex PCR. The repertoire holds some 12,000 clones, roughly 86% seen once, with roughly 14% in the top ten. The CDR3 consists of 15 residues. V was clipped by 6 bases and J by 0 bases, with 12 bases between them. Germline CDR1 is SGHVS and CDR2 is FNYEAQ. The sequences come from CD8+ T cells from peripheral blood mononuclear cells, collected in the second trimester of pregnancy. This sequence was found in a female donor in good health, enrolled as a control in a pregnancy study. This rearrangement joins TRBV7-6 to TRBJ1-5; a weak D match, TRBD1 (6 bases). Written as DNA, the CDR3 is TGTGCCAGCAGTCTAGGGGGAGATAGCAATCAGCCCCAGCATTTT. It is translated as CASSLGGDSNQPQHF.